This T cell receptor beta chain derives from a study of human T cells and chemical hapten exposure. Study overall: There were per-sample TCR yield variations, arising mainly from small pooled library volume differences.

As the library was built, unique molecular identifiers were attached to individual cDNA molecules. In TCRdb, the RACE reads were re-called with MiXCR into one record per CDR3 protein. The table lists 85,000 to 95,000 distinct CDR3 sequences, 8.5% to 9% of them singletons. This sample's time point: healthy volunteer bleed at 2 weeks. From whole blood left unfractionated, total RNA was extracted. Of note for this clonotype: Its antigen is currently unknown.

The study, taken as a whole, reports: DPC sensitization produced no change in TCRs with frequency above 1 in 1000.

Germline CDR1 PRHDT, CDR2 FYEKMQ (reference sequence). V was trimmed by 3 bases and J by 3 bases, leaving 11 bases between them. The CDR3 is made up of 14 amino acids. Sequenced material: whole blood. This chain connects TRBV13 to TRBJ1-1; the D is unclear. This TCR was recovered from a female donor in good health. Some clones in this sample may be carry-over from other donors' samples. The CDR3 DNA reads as TGTGCCAGCAGCTTGGTCCTTGGGGACACTGAAGCTTTCTTT. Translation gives CASSLVLGDTEAFF. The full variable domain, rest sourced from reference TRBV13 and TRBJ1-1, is AAGVIQSPRHLIKEKRETATLKCYPIPRHDTVYWYQQGPGQDPQFLISFYEKMQSDKGSIPDRFSAQQFSDYHSELNMSSLELGDSALYFCASSLVLGDTEAFFGQGTRLTVV.